The rows below give T cell receptor beta chains drawn from one sample of a study of blood T cell repertoires in COVID-19. Repertoires were generated with immunoSEQ multiplex PCR, while TCRdb's copy carries only in-frame clones and drops some. The sample contains fewer than 60,000 clones, roughly four fifths of which appear only once. The source material was peripheral blood. The receptors here all came from a man in his fifties or sixties with COVID-19, enrolled during active disease. CDR3s include the opening cysteine and the closing phenylalanine or tryptophan.

>TRBJ2-7|TRBV2
CASNLDRGSYEQYF
>TRBJ1-3|TRBV6-5
CASSGGRISGNTIYF
>TRBJ1-2|TRBV11-1
CASSPKGARSNYGYTF
>TRBJ1-2|TRBV27
CASSLVGQGARYGYTF
>TRBJ2-5|TRBV7-9
CASSEGLAGAETQYF
>TRBJ2-1|TRBV12-3/TRBV12-4
CASNLAGGEQFF
>TRBJ1-4|TRBV18
CASSPTGVYEKLFF
>TRBJ2-6|TRBV5-4
CASSSLTGAPRSGANVLTF
>TRBJ2-3|TRBV24-1
CATMSSGSTDTQYF
>TRBJ2-1|TRBV9
CASSLLGGVEGEQFF
>TRBJ2-3|TRBV4-3
CASSQDLGSSSTDTQYF
>TRBJ2-7|TRBV11-1
CASSPPGFSYEQYF
>TRBJ2-7|TRBV3-1/TRBV3-2
CASSPTVLQGGDYEQYF
>TRBJ2-3|TRBV5-5
CASSLGGGGRALPGYF
>TRBJ2-3|TRBV6-4
CASSEGLGVDTQYF
>TRBJ1-3|TRBV28
CASTKDRPSGNTIYF
>TRBJ2-1|TRBV5-8
CASHNSGSYNEQFF
>TRBJ1-4|TRBV30
CAWRQAANEKLFF
>TRBJ2-7|TRBV15
CATSRGTGGSYEQYF
>TRBJ2-5|TRBV6-1
CASSELETGTQYF
>TRBJ2-1|TRBV5-1
CASSLYTGEIRNEQFF
>TRBJ1-5|TRBV3-1/TRBV3-2
CASSTRLGVQPQHF
>TRBJ2-2|TRBV5-1
CASIDWPSRDGANTGELFF
>TRBJ2-5|TRBV6-5
CASRRTSGTETQYF
>TRBJ2-7|TRBV2
CASSDRLSYEQYF
>TRBJ1-6|TRBV7-2
CASSLGRNNSPLHF
>TRBJ2-2|TRBV7-9
CASSHTLGTGDTGELFF
>TRBJ1-5|TRBV7-8
CASSLMAGGGQPQHF
>TRBJ2-7|TRBV6-2/TRBV6-3
CASSLGLLYEQYF
>TRBJ2-5|TRBV30
CAWSPGTAQETQYF
>TRBJ2-7|TRBV6-1
CASSDGTGELEQYF
>TRBJ2-5|TRBV5-1
CASSLSGGRETQYF
>TRBJ1-2|TRBV7-9
CASGSGTDYGYTF
>TRBJ1-2|TRBV28
CASSSAGDRGYGYTF
>TRBJ1-2|TRBV7-9
CASSGQARYGYTF
>TRBJ1-1|TRBV4-3
CASSQEVRTAEAFF
>TRBJ2-4|TRBV6-1
CASSDFGVRGNIQYF
>TRBJ2-7|TRBV13
CASSSTSSGPYEQYF
>TRBJ2-7|TRBV7-2
CASSRRLAGVGEQYF
>TRBJ2-1|TRBV5-4
CASSARSNEQFF
>TRBJ2-7|TRBV23-1
CASSHLDGRGYEQYF
>TRBJ1-4|TRBV7-3
CASSPGQDRNEKLFF
>TRBJ2-1|TRBV9
CASSVVGGRSYNEQFF
>TRBJ1-1|TRBV11-3
CASSLGGRGLGTEAFF
>TRBJ2-5|TRBV5-1
CASSSGTSGSETQYF
>TRBJ1-2|TRBV12-3/TRBV12-4
CASSRDSLYGYTF
>TRBJ1-2|TRBV5-1
CASSPTERRGYTF
>TRBJ2-2|TRBV6-5
CASSYIRGTGELFF
>TRBJ1-3|TRBV9
CASSVVSGEASGNTIYF
>TRBJ2-3|TRBV5-6
CASSTGLATDTQYF
>TRBJ1-2|TRBV5-5
CASSFSSPAGYGGYTF
>TRBJ1-1|TRBV7-9
CASSLAGGAGTEAFF
>TRBJ1-1|TRBV4-2
CASSGLDSRANTEAFF
>TRBJ2-1|TRBV19
CASRTTGSSYNEQFF
>TRBJ1-2|TRBV30
CAWSEGQPNGYTF
>TRBJ1-3|TRBV2
CASSEGGGNTIYF
>TRBJ2-2|TRBV11-3
CASSPRTTGELFF
>TRBJ2-7|TRBV20-1
CSGEGQNEQYF